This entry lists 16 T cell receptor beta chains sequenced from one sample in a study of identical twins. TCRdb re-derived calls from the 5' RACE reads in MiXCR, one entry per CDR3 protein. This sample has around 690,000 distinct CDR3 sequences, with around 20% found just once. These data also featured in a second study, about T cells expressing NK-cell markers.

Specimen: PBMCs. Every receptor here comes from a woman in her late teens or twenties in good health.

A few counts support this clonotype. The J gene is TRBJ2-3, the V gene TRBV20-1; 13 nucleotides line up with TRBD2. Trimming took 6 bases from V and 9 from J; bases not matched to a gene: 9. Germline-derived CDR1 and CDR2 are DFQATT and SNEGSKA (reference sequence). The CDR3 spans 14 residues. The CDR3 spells CSALGLAGAQTQYF. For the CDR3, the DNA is TGCAGTGCCCTTGGACTAGCGGGGGCCCAAACGCAGTATTTT.

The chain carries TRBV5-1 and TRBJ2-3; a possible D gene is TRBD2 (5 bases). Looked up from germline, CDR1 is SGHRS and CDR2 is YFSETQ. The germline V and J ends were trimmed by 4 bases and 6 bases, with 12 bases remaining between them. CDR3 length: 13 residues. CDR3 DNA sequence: TGCGCCAGCAGCAACGGGGTGGCGGATACGCAGTATTTT. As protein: CASSNGVADTQYF.

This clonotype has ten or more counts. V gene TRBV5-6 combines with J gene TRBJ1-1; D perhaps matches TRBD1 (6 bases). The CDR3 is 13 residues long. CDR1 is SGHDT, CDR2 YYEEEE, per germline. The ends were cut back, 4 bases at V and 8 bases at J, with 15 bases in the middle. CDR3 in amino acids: CASSPTGVIEAFF. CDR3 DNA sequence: TGTGCCAGCAGCCCGACAGGTGTGATCGAAGCTTTCTTT. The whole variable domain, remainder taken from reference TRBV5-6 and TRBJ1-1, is DAGVTQSPTHLIKTRGQQVTLRCSPKSGHDTVSWYQQALGQGPQFIFQYYEEEERQRGNFPDRFSGHQFPNYSSELNVNALLLGDSALYLCASSPTGVIEAFFGQGTRLTVV.

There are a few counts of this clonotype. The CDR3 spells CATSTDRDILHNEQFF. CDR3 in DNA: TGTGCCACCAGCACCGACCGGGACATCCTCCACAATGAGCAGTTCTTC. V and J are TRBV15 and TRBJ2-1; D perhaps matches TRBD1 (6 bases). The CDR3 covers 16 residues. The V end was cut by 4 bases, the J end by 5 bases, with 18 bases between. Germline V gives CDR1 LNHNV, CDR2 YYDKDF (reference sequence).

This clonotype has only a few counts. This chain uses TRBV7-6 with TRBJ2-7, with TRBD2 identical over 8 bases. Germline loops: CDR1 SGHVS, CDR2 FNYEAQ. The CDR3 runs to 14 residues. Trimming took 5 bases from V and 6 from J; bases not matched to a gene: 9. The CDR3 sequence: CASSPGGIGAEQYF. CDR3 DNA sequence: TGTGCCAGCAGCCCGGGAGGGATCGGTGCCGAGCAGTACTTC. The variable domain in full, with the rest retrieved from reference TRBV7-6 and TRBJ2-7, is GAGVSQSPRYKVTKRGQDVALRCDPISGHVSLYWYRQALGQGPEFLTYFNYEAQQDKSGLPNDRFSAERPEGSISTLTIQRTEQRDSAMYRCASSPGGIGAEQYFGPGTRLTVT.

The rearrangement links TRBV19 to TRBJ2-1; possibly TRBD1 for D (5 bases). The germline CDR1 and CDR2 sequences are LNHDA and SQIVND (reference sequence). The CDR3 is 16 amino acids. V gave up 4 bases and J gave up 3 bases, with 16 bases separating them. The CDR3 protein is CASSRQSGVVYNEQFF. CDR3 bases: TGTGCCAGTAGTAGACAGAGTGGCGTGGTCTACAATGAGCAGTTCTTC.

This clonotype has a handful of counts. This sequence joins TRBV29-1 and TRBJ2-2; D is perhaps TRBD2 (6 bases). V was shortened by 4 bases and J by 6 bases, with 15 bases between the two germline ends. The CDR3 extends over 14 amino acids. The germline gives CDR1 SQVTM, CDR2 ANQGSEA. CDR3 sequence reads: CSVGPGELPGELFF. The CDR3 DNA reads TGCAGCGTTGGACCGGGAGAGCTACCCGGGGAGCTGTTTTTT.

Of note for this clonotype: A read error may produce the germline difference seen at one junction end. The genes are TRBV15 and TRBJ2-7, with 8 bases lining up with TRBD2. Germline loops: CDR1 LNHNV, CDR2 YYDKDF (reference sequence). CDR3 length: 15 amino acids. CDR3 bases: TGTGCCACCAGCGGTCCCTCGGGAGGGCCCTACGCGCAGTACTTC. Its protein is CATSGPSGGPYAQYF.

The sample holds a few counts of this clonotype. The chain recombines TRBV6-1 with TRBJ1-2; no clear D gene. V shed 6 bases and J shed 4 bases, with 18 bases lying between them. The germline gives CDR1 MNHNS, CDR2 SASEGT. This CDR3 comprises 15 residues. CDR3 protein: CASSSGERIGYGYTF. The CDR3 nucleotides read TGTGCCAGCAGCAGTGGTGAAAGGATTGGCTATGGCTACACCTTC.

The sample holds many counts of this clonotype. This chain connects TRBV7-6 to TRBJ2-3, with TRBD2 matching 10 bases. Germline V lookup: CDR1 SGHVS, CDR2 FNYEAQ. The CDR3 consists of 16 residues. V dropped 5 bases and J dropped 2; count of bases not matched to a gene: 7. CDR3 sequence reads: CASSPLSGGVTDTQYF. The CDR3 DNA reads TGTGCCAGCAGCCCCCTCAGCGGGGGGGTCACAGATACGCAGTATTTT.

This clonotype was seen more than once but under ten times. The CDR3 DNA reads as TGTGCCATCAGTGTCGGCTACGAGCAGTACTTC. Its translation is CAISVGYEQYF. The chain carries TRBV10-3 and TRBJ2-7; no definite D call. V was trimmed by 4 bases and J by 3 bases, leaving 4 bases between them. Germline V gives CDR1 ENHRY, CDR2 SYGVKD. The CDR3 has 11 amino acids.

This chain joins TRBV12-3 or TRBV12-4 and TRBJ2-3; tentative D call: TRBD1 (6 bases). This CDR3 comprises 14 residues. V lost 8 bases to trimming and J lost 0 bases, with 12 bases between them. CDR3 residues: CASGTGRSTDTQYF. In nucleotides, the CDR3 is TGTGCCAGCGGAACAGGGCGTAGCACAGATACGCAGTATTTT.

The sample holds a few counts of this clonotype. CDR3 bases: TGCAGCGTTGAACTAGCGGGGAATAAATACAATGAGCAGTTCTTC. It codes for CSVELAGNKYNEQFF. V gene TRBV29-1 combines with J gene TRBJ2-1; 9 bases map to TRBD2. V lost 2 bases and J lost 4; bases outside the gene matches: 6. This CDR3 spans 15 amino acids. Germline-derived CDR1 and CDR2 are SQVTM and ANQGSEA.

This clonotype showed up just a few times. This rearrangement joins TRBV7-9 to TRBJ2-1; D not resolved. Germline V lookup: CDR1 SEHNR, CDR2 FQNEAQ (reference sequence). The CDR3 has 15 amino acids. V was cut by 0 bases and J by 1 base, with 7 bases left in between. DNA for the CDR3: TGTGCCAGCAGCTTAGCGGGTAGGTCCTACAATGAGCAGTTCTTC. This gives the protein CASSLAGRSYNEQFF.

CDR3 region: CASSSLSPLEQFF. In nucleotides, the CDR3 is TGCGCCAGCAGCTCTCTTAGTCCCCTGGAGCAGTTCTTC. J is TRBJ2-1 and V is TRBV5-1; D gene ambiguous. Trimming took off 3 bases at V and 10 bases at J, with 14 bases between the two ends. This CDR3 has 13 amino acids. Germline CDR1 is SGHRS and CDR2 is YFSETQ.

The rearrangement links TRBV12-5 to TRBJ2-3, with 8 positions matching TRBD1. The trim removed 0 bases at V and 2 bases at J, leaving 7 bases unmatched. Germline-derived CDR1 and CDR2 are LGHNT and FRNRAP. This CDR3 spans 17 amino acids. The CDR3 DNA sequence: TGTGCTAGTGGTTTGGTCCTTGACAGGGGTAACACAGATACGCAGTATTTT. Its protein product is CASGLVLDRGNTDTQYF.